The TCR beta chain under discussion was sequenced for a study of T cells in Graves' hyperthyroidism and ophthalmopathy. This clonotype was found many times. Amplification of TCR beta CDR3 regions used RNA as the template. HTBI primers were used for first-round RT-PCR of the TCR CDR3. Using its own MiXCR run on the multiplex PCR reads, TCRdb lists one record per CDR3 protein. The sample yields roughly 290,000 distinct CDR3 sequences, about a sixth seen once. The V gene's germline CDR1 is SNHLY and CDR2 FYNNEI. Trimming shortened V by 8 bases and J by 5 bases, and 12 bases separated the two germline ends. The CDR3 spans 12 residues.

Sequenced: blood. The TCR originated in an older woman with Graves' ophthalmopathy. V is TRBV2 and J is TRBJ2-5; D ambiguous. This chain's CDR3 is CASGGPLETQYF. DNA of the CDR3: TGTGCCAGCGGTGGTCCCTTGGAGACCCAGTACTTC.